The TCR beta chain described here comes from a study of T cells after yellow fever vaccination. The study, taken as a whole, reports: Post-booster repertoires contained most primary-vaccination clones again (about 95% CD4, about 90% CD8). FACS-sorted repertoires could harbor abundant contaminating bulk-population clonotypes.

This clonotype was detected only a few times. What it binds is not known. Using its own MiXCR run on the 5' RACE reads, TCRdb lists one record per CDR3 protein. The sample records hundreds of thousands of distinct CDR3 sequences, about 13% being singletons. Trimming took off 5 bases at V and 5 bases at J, with 25 bases between the two ends. The CDR3 spans 17 residues. Germline-derived CDR1 and CDR2 are SGHRS and YFSETQ. The material was PBMCs, obtained on the day of the yellow fever booster vaccination. The chain recombines TRBV5-1 with TRBJ2-5, with D possibly being TRBD1 (6 bases). This clonotype was obtained from a man aged 30 to 39 who received the YFV17D yellow fever vaccine. The CDR3 here is CASRFLSAGPGDETQYF. In DNA form, the CDR3 reads TGCGCCAGCAGATTTCTTTCGGCTGGGCCAGGGGATGAGACCCAGTACTTC.